Below, 8 T cell receptor beta chains from the same sample are listed, as sequenced in a study of OX40 agonist ivuxolimab in advanced cancers. Some clones are missing from TCRdb's copy, which holds only in-frame ones; the method was immunoSEQ multiplex PCR. The table includes roughly 92,000 clones, around 90% detected once. Specimen: CD4+ or CD8+ T cells sorted from blood, collected in a trial of the OX40 agonist ivuxolimab. The receptors were gathered from an adult with an advanced solid tumor such as melanoma, head and neck, liver or kidney cancer.

This rearrangement joins TRBV30 to TRBJ2-7; the D gene could be TRBD1 or TRBD2 (5 bases each). This CDR3 comprises 13 residues. Germline lookup yields CDR1 GTSNPN and CDR2 SVGIG (reference sequence). Trimming took 5 bases from V and 0 from J, leaving 11 bases between them. In nucleotides, the CDR3 is TGTGCCTGGGGTGAGGGGAGCTCCTACGAGCAGTACTTC. This codes for CAWGEGSSYEQYF. The complete variable domain, with remaining parts taken from reference TRBV30 and TRBJ2-7, reads SQTIHQWPATLVQPVGSPLSLECTVEGTSNPNLYWYRQAAGRGLQLLFYSVGIGQISSEVPQNLSASRPQDRQFILSSKKLLLSDSGFYLCAWGEGSSYEQYFGPGTRLTVT.

J is TRBJ2-3 and V is TRBV9; D ambiguous. The germline gives CDR1 SGDLS, CDR2 YYNGEE. The V and J ends lost 4 bases and 3 bases respectively, with 6 bases between them. CDR3 size: 12 residues. The CDR3 DNA is TGTGCCAGCAGCTCCATTACAGATACGCAGTATTTT. Encoded protein: CASSSITDTQYF.

CDR3 residues: CASSYGVRTDTQYF. CDR3 DNA sequence: TGTGCCAGCAGTTACGGAGTTCGCACAGATACGCAGTATTTT. V and J are TRBV28 and TRBJ2-3, with no clear D. The CDR3 consists of 14 residues. The germline gives CDR1 MDHEN, CDR2 SYDVKM. Trimming cost V 4 bases and J 1 base, with 9 bases left between them.

The chain uses TRBV7-9 and TRBJ2-7; tentatively, D is TRBD1 (5 bases). Trimming took 1 base from V and 5 from J, leaving 6 bases between them. CDR3 size: 12 residues. CDR1 is SEHNR and CDR2 is FQNEAQ in the germline V gene (reference sequence). The CDR3 spells CASSLVQDEQYF. CDR3 nucleotides: TGTGCCAGCAGCTTAGTACAGGACGAGCAGTACTTC.

This clone has only one observation. The chain recombines TRBV5-8 with TRBJ1-6, with 7 bases fitting TRBD1. CDR1 and CDR2 (germline): SGHTS, YDEGEE. J lost 9 bases, V lost 1 base, and 7 bases had no gene match. The CDR3 spans 15 residues. CDR3 region: CASSLSTGPSSPLHF. The CDR3 bases are TGTGCCAGCAGCTTGTCGACAGGGCCAAGTTCACCCCTCCACTTT.

The chain has TRBV10-2 and TRBJ2-2; D is uncertain. CDR1 and CDR2 (germline): WSHSY, SAAADI. CDR3 length: 17 amino acids. Deletions cut 3 bases from V and 6 bases from J, with 20 bases between. CDR3 DNA: TGCGCCAGCAGTGACAGCAAGCCTTTGCCGACACCCGGGGAGCTGTTTTTT. The encoded protein is CASSDSKPLPTPGELFF.

This rearrangement joins TRBV18 to TRBJ2-7; perhaps TRBD1 as D (5 bases). Germline-derived CDR1 and CDR2 are KGHSH and LQKENI. The V end lost 2 bases, the J end lost 2 bases, and 7 bases lay between the germline ends. This CDR3 contains 13 residues. In DNA form, the CDR3 reads TGTGCCAGCTCACCAGGGGCCCCCTACGAGCAGTACTTC. Encoded protein: CASSPGAPYEQYF.

The V gene is TRBV10-3, the J gene TRBJ2-3; 7 nucleotides align to TRBD1. Germline V gives CDR1 ENHRY, CDR2 SYGVKD. CDR3 length: 18 amino acids. V gave up 3 bases and J gave up 3 bases; unmatched junction bases: 15. DNA for the CDR3: TGTGCCATCAGTGACCCGACCGTGGACAGGATTCGGACAGATACGCAGTATTTT. It specifies CAISDPTVDRIRTDTQYF.